A selection of T cell receptor beta chains follows, all from one sample in a study of sequential checkpoint blockade in melanoma. Measured with immunoSEQ multiplex PCR; TCRdb has only the in-frame clones, and not every one. The sample consists of under 40,000 clones, approximately 86% of them appearing once. Sequencing used CD8+ T cells sorted from blood (inferred from file names), obtained from a patient given nivolumab and ipilimumab in sequence. Source of these receptors: a human donor with melanoma. Both conserved end residues are part of each CDR3. The order of the fields is CDR3 protein, CDR3 DNA, J gene, V gene, D gene, clone size. A D gene is named only where the DNA matches it firmly. Not all rows give a size; the values are once, few, many and, for expanded clones, a class.

CASSISPGNKPGELFF	TGTGCCAGCAGTATCTCGCCGGGGAATAAGCCCGGGGAGCTGTTTTTT	TRBJ2-2	TRBV9	NA	NA
CSVVPLNYGYTF	TGCAGCGTTGTGCCTCTAAACTATGGCTACACCTTC	TRBJ1-2	TRBV29-1	NA	NA
CASFGSGSNWRDTQYF	TGTGCCAGCTTTGGTAGCGGGAGTAATTGGAGAGATACGCAGTATTTT	TRBJ2-3	TRBV25-1	TRBD2	NA
CASSATGGAYNEQFF	TGTGCCAGCAGCGCCACAGGGGGCGCGTACAATGAGCAGTTCTTC	TRBJ2-1	TRBV7-2	TRBD1	NA
CASSLDGLAEEQYEQYF	TGTGCCAGCAGCTTGGATGGTCTAGCGGAAGAGCAATACGAGCAGTACTTC	TRBJ2-7	TRBV5-6	TRBD2	NA
CASERWGTARGDTQYF	TGCGCCAGTGAGCGATGGGGGACAGCTCGGGGGGATACGCAGTATTTT	TRBJ2-3	TRBV4-1	NA	NA
CSAGTRNEQFF	TGCAGCGCCGGGACTAGAAATGAGCAGTTCTTC	TRBJ2-1	TRBV29-1	TRBD2	NA
CASSPEGLAGHTSYEQYF	TGTGCCAGCAGCCCGGAGGGACTAGCGGGACATACTTCCTACGAGCAGTACTTC	TRBJ2-7	TRBV5-5	TRBD2	NA
CASSASGESSYNEQFF	TGTGCCAGCAGCGCTAGCGGGGAGAGCTCCTACAATGAGCAGTTCTTC	TRBJ2-1	TRBV9	TRBD2	NA
CASSRGTVGYTF	TGCGCCAGCAGCCGCGGAACTGTAGGCTACACCTTC	TRBJ1-2	TRBV5-1	NA	NA
CASSLGSTGELFF	TGTGCCAGCAGCTTAGGTAGCACCGGGGAGCTGTTTTTT	TRBJ2-2	TRBV11-2	NA	NA
CASKPGYNEQFF	TGCGCCAGCAAACCCGGCTACAATGAGCAGTTCTTC	TRBJ2-1	TRBV5-1	NA	NA
CASSPQGASYEQYF	TGCGCCAGCAGTCCTCAGGGGGCCTCCTACGAGCAGTACTTC	TRBJ2-7	TRBV10-1	TRBD1	NA
CASSGQGADTQYF	TGTGCCAGCAGCGGACAGGGCGCAGATACGCAGTATTTT	TRBJ2-3	TRBV9	TRBD1	NA
CASSATGNSYEQYF	TGTGCCAGCAGTGCGACAGGGAATTCCTACGAGCAGTACTTC	TRBJ2-7	TRBV28	TRBD1	NA
CASSPTSVAQYF	TGTGCCAGCAGCCCGACTAGTGTCGCGCAGTACTTC	TRBJ2-7	TRBV6-5	NA	NA
CASSVDEALIGPRDGYTF	TGTGCCAGCAGCGTAGATGAGGCTTTAATTGGCCCCCGGGATGGCTACACCTTC	TRBJ1-2	TRBV9	NA	NA
CASSLIHGGELFF	TGTGCCAGCAGTTTAATCCACGGGGGGGAGCTGTTTTTT	TRBJ2-2	TRBV6-5	NA	NA
CASSLGPGGGLYEQYF	TGCGCCAGCAGCTTGGGACCTGGGGGGGGCTTGTACGAGCAGTACTTC	TRBJ2-7	TRBV5-1	NA	NA
CASSSPALYGYTF	TGTGCCAGCAGCTCCCCAGCGTTGTATGGCTACACCTTC	TRBJ1-2	TRBV13	NA	NA
CASSFGQGVYEQYF	TGCGCCAGCAGTTTCGGACAGGGGGTCTACGAGCAGTACTTC	TRBJ2-7	TRBV10-1	TRBD1	NA
CASSAPGILSYEQYF	TGTGCCAGCAGCGCACCAGGAATCCTCTCCTACGAGCAGTACTTC	TRBJ2-7	TRBV7-8	NA	NA
CASSEWTGVTDTQYF	TGTGCCAGCAGTGAATGGACAGGGGTAACAGATACGCAGTATTTT	TRBJ2-3	TRBV25-1	TRBD1	NA
CATSRGGTYEQYF	TGTGCCACCAGCAGGGGAGGAACCTACGAGCAGTACTTC	TRBJ2-7	TRBV15	NA	NA
CAISPGTGPQETQYF	TGTGCCATCAGTCCCGGGACAGGGCCGCAAGAGACCCAGTACTTC	TRBJ2-5	TRBV10-3	TRBD1	NA
CASSKSSTGSGNEQFF	TGTGCCAGTAGCAAATCCTCGACAGGGAGCGGCAATGAGCAGTTCTTC	TRBJ2-1	TRBV19	TRBD1	once
CASSPGTSGGYEQYF	TGTGCCAGCAGCCCAGGGACTAGCGGGGGCTACGAGCAGTACTTC	TRBJ2-7	TRBV7-9	TRBD2	few
CASSAAPGSGTDTQYF	TGTGCCAGCAGCGCGGCCCCGGGGAGCGGGACAGATACGCAGTATTTT	TRBJ2-3	TRBV9	NA	NA
CASSIDRVGNQPQHF	TGTGCCAGTAGTATAGACAGGGTGGGCAATCAGCCCCAGCATTTT	TRBJ1-5	TRBV19	NA	NA